Here is one T cell receptor (beta chain) with its context. Its antigen is undetermined. The sample is drawn from a study of T cells expressing NK-cell markers. About the research overall: Most of the eight sequenced donors tested HCMV-seropositive; one tested seronegative.

The CDR3 covers 16 residues. Germline CDR1 is SGDLS and CDR2 is YYNGEE. 5'RACE template switching with UMIs produced the TCR beta cDNA. TCRdb reworked the 5' RACE reads into one entry per CDR3 protein, no DNA. Its table records 140,000 or so distinct CDR3 sequences. Broader study findings: The CD3+CD56-NKG2C+ fraction of a handful of donors was likewise dominated by these clonotypes. CD8+ T cells in more than five donors included dominant NKG2C+ clonotypes at roughly 1.0-8%.

Sequencing used blood T cells: a sorted CD56 or NKG2C T cell subset, CD4+ or CD8+ T cells, or bulk PBMC T cells (not recorded which). The gene calls are TRBV9 and TRBJ2-7; without DNA, the TCRdb call of TRBD1 cannot be checked. This TCR came from a man between 18 and 29 years old in good health. CDR3 loop: CASSATTGTTIYEQYF.